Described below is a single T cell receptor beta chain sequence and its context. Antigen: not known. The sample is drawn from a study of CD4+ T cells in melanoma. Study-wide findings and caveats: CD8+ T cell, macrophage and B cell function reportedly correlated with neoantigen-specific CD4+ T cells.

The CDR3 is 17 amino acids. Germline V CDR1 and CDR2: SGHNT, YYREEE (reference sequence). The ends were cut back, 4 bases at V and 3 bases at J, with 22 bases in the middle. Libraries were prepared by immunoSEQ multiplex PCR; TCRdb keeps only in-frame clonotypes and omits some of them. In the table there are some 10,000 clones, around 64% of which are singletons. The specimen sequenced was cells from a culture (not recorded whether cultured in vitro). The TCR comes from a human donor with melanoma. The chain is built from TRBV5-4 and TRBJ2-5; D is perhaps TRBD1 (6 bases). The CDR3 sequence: CASSGKSGTKTEETQYF. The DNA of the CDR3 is TGTGCCAGCAGCGGGAAATCCGGGACAAAAACCGAAGAGACCCAGTACTTC.